Listed below are T cell receptor beta chains from one sample, sequenced in a study of blood T cell repertoires in COVID-19. Using immunoSEQ multiplex PCR, the repertoire was profiled, and TCRdb retains in-frame clones only, with some absent. Among 45,000 to 65,000 clones, around four fifths were seen once, and the ten largest hold around 7.5%. The sample was peripheral blood. Every receptor here comes from a man between 65 and 85 years old with active COVID-19. The CDR3 runs from the conserved cysteine through the conserved F or W. D genes are given only for firm matches. Size is stated for part of the rows, as once, few or many counts, or as a class when the clone is expanded.

abundance | d_gene | j_gene | v_gene | CDR3nt | CDR3aa
- | TRBD1 | TRBJ1-1 | TRBV6-5 | TGTGCCAGCAGTTACATCGGGACAGGGAACGCTTTCTTT | CASSYIGTGNAFF
- | - | TRBJ2-3 | TRBV5-8 | TGTGCCAGCAGCTTCGGACAGAGCACAGATACGCAGTATTTT | CASSFGQSTDTQYF
few | - | TRBJ1-6 | TRBV28 | TGTGCCAGCACCCTTCCCCCGGCGGATAATTCACCCCTCCACTTT | CASTLPPADNSPLHF
medium-sized | TRBD2 | TRBJ2-7 | TRBV5-1 | TGCGCCAGCAGCCCTATAGCGGGGGGGCACCTCCCAGAGCAGTACTTC | CASSPIAGGHLPEQYF
- | TRBD1 | TRBJ1-4 | TRBV7-9 | TGTGCCAGCAGCCCCGGGGCAGGGGGCTCGGGGGCAACTAATGAAAAACTGTTTTTT | CASSPGAGGSGATNEKLFF
- | - | TRBJ1-1 | TRBV29-1 | TGCAGCGTTGAAGATCCCGATAGCCGGGGGAACACTGAAGCTTTCTTT | CSVEDPDSRGNTEAFF
few | - | TRBJ1-1 | TRBV19 | TGTGCCAGTAGTTCATCACAGGCCACTGAAGCTTTCTTT | CASSSSQATEAFF
- | TRBD1 | TRBJ2-7 | TRBV9 | TGTGCCAGCAGCATCGGACAGGGCAGAGAATACGAGCAGTACTTC | CASSIGQGREYEQYF
- | TRBD2 | TRBJ2-2 | TRBV9 | TGTGCCAGCATGCGGGGGGCCGACACCGGGGAGCTGTTTTTT | CASMRGADTGELFF
- | - | TRBJ1-1 | TRBV11-1 | TGTGCCAGCAGAGGACAAAAGAACACTGAAGCTTTCTTT | CASRGQKNTEAFF
- | - | TRBJ1-4 | TRBV5-1 | TGCGCCAGCAGCTTGGGGAGTGCGGGGACCAATGAAAAACTGTTTTTT | CASSLGSAGTNEKLFF
- | - | TRBJ1-5 | TRBV27 | TGTGCCAGCCGTCAGGGGAATCAGCCCCAGCATTTT | CASRQGNQPQHF
- | - | TRBJ2-7 | TRBV5-4 | TGTGCCAGCAGCCCCAGCGGACAGCCATACGAGCAGTACTTC | CASSPSGQPYEQYF